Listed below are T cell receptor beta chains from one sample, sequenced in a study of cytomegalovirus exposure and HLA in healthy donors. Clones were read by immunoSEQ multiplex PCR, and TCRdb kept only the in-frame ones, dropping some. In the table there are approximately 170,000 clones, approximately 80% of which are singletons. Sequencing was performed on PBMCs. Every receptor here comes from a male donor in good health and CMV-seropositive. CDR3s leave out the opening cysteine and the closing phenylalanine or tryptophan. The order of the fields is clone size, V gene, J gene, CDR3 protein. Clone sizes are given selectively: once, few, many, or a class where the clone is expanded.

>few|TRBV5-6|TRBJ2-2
ASSGPRGGPNTGELF
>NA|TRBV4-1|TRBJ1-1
ASSQVGRGRNTEAF
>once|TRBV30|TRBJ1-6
AWSGRDRGNSPLH
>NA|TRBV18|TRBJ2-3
ASSPSGRDTDTQY
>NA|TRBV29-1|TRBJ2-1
SVGADNEQF
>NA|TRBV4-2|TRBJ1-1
ASSRLGGGMNTEAF
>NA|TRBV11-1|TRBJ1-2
ASSLVNSYGYT
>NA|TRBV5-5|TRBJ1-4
ASSLGPPVVKLF
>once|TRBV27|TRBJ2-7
ASSLRAGYHEQY
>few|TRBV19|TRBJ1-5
ATGGQPYSNQPQH
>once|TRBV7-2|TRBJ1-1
AGATGRNTEAF
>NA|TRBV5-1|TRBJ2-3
ASSFGLGGDTQY
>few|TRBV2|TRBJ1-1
ASKSDRQNEAF
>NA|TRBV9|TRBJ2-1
ASSVVGRAGGSNEQF
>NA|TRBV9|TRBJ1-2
ASSVAGQGYGYT
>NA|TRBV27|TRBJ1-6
ASSRVGDSSYNSPLH
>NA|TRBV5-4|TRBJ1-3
ASSWADRECLHTIY
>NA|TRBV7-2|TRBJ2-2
SSGERSTGELF
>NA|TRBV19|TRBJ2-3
ASSTELAGATDTQY
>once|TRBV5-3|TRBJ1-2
ARSLEVANYGYT
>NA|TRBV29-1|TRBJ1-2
SVALNRQNGYT
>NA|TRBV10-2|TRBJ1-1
ASSESHSGTYTEAF
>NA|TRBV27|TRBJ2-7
ASSGVGGAEQY
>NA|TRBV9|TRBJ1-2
ASSGGGPDINYGYT
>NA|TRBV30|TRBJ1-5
AWRALMAVKQPQH
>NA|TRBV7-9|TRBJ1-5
SSSSTGDRGGIQH
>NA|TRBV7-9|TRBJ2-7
ASSSPIGQGVWHEQY
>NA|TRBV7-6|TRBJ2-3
ASSFQTSGAPGNTQY
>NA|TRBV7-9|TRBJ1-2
ASSSSQGIINYGYT
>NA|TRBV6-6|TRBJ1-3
ASSYSMGGAGNTIY
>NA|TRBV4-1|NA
ASSQVGGARYEQY
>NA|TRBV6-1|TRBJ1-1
ASSDERQGDTEAF
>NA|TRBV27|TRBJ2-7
ASSRRDRVSYEQY
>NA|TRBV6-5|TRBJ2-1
ASSYSRDFREQF
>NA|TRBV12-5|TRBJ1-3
ASGLVPRVAGNTIY
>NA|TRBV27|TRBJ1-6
ASSLRLDSPLH
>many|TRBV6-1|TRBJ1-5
ASSEGLENQPQH
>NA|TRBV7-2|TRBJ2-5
ASSLGAGEETQY
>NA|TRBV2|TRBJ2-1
ASSDRAGAYNEQF
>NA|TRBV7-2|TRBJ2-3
ASSFPGGPTTDTQY
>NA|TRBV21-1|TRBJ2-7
ASSKGDRPGQGAPEQY
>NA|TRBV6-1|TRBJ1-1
ASSVLVQGANTEAF